The 9 T cell receptor beta chains presented below share a single source sample, sequenced in a study of cytomegalovirus exposure and HLA in healthy donors. Both 60 Vbeta primers and 13 Jbeta primers went into the PCR. Generated by immunoSEQ multiplex PCR, the TCRdb table keeps only in-frame clones and is missing some. This table holds 95,000 to 150,000 clones, over 9.5% found once. Sequenced input: PBMCs. These receptors were taken from a woman between 18 and 29 years old in good health and CMV-seropositive.

This clone came up a few times. This chain uses TRBV15 with TRBJ2-3, with D tentatively TRBD2 (5 bases). The CDR3 sequence is 18 residues long. The V end lost 1 base, the J end lost 2 bases, and 19 bases lay between the germline ends. The germline V gene has CDR1 LNHNV and CDR2 YYDKDF (reference sequence). The CDR3 loop is CATSRGWASHRTTDTQYF. The CDR3 DNA reads TGTGCCACCAGCAGAGGTTGGGCTAGCCATAGGACCACAGATACGCAGTATTTT.

The chain recombines TRBV28 with TRBJ2-3; D remains ambiguous. The V gene's germline CDR1 is MDHEN and CDR2 SYDVKM. Trimming took off 2 bases at V and 0 bases at J, with 15 bases between the two ends. The CDR3 extends over 17 amino acids. The CDR3 sequence: CASSLGTGLPSTDTQYF. DNA for the CDR3: TGTGCCAGCAGTTTAGGAACCGGGTTACCTAGCACAGATACGCAGTATTTT.

The chain combines TRBV30 with TRBJ2-1; TRBD1 is a possible D gene (5 bases). The CDR3 contains 17 residues. V lost 2 bases and J 0 bases, leaving 17 bases between the germline ends. Germline CDR1 is GTSNPN and CDR2 is SVGIG (reference sequence). As DNA, the CDR3 is TGTGCCTGGAGTTTCGGTCAGGGATCCGGCTCCTACAATGAGCAGTTCTTC. Translation: CAWSFGQGSGSYNEQFF.

This clone was seen a handful of times. The V gene is TRBV19, the J gene TRBJ1-4, with 9 bases lining up with TRBD1. Germline CDR1 is LNHDA and CDR2 is SQIVND (reference sequence). With 5 bases clipped from V and 0 bases from J, the junction kept 10 bases outside the gene matches. The CDR3 sequence is 18 residues long. CDR3 sequence: CASSARDRALATNEKLFF. For the CDR3, the DNA is TGTGCCAGTAGTGCCCGGGACAGGGCCCTTGCAACTAATGAAAAACTGTTTTTT.

A few counts support this clone. This chain joins TRBV28 and TRBJ2-5; 8 positions match TRBD1. The V gene's germline CDR1 is MDHEN and CDR2 SYDVKM. The CDR3 spans 14 residues. J was trimmed by 0 bases and V by 8 bases; bases with no gene match: 5. In DNA, the CDR3 is TGTGCCAGCCTCCACAGGGGGAACCAAGAGACCCAGTACTTC. It codes for CASLHRGNQETQYF.

This clone was seen only a few times. This chain connects TRBV5-1 to TRBJ2-6, with D possibly being TRBD1 (6 bases). The CDR3 is made up of 13 amino acids. Trimming pared 4 bases from V and 8 bases from J, leaving 10 bases between. In germline, CDR1 is SGHRS, CDR2 YFSETQ. The CDR3 protein is CASSPDRSNVLTF. Written as DNA, the CDR3 is TGCGCCAGCAGCCCGGACAGATCCAACGTCCTGACTTTC.

In its sample, this clone was seen a few times. CDR3 sequence reads: CASSLESGPNTIYF. In DNA, the CDR3 is TGTGCCAGCAGCTTAGAGAGCGGGCCAAACACCATATATTTT. This rearrangement joins TRBV13 to TRBJ1-3; D is ambiguous. The CDR3 consists of 14 residues. Trimming took 1 base from V and 6 from J, leaving 10 bases between them. Germline V gives CDR1 PRHDT, CDR2 FYEKMQ (reference sequence).

The chain combines TRBV9 with TRBJ1-5, with D possibly matching TRBD1 (6 bases). V lost 7 bases and J lost 4, with 15 bases in between. CDR3 length equals 14 residues. Germline V gene lookup returns CDR1 SGDLS and CDR2 YYNGEE. CDR3 in DNA: TGTGCCAGCCGAGAGACAGGAGATAATCAGCCCCAGCATTTT. Translated: CASRETGDNQPQHF.

This clone was found a few times. The chain couples TRBV28 to TRBJ2-3, with 10 bases fitting TRBD2. With V trimmed by 3 bases and J by 4 bases, 7 bases remained unmatched. The V gene's germline CDR1 is MDHEN and CDR2 SYDVKM. The CDR3 covers 16 residues. The CDR3 DNA reads as TGTGCCAGCAGTTTCCGTCCGGGACTAGCGTCAGATACGCAGTATTTT. Translated, it gives CASSFRPGLASDTQYF. The whole variable domain, remainder taken from reference TRBV28 and TRBJ2-3, is DVKVTQSSRYLVKRTGEKVFLECVQDMDHENMFWYRQDPGLGLRLIYFSYDVKMKEKGDIPEGYSVSREKKERFSLILESASTNQTSMYLCASSFRPGLASDTQYFGPGTRLTVL.